This note documents a single TCR beta chain sequence. Its antigen remains undetermined. Per-base quality was not reported, and no clone a single base away is much larger than it. This sample is drawn from a study of T cell responses to AZD1222 COVID-19 vaccine (dated by TCRdb to about 2021). Context from the whole study: AZD1222 recipients given second doses at about 4 weeks or at about 12 weeks were pooled, since spike-specific TCR depth and breadth were not found to differ between the two schedules. Trial participants were enrolled into age subgroups of 18-55, 56-69 and 70-plus years, which contained approximately 150, 28 and 58 TCR-sequenced participants, respectively. TCR sequencing covered about 230 trial participants: 200 to 220 given two doses of AZD1222 and about 26 given two doses of MenACWY control vaccine. Study-level results and caveats: Most participants were white British and females outnumbered males, and the authors suggested that clonal diversity may have been underestimated. CD4 TCRs associated with the vaccine covered the entire spike protein, and the dominant responses were in regions 160-218 and 743-854. In the small 56-69-year group, the increase in depth fell short of significance, most likely because of low power. After two AZD1222 doses, spike-specific TCR breadth and depth were significantly higher than at day 0 and than in MenACWY recipients. Reportedly, almost half of the unique spike-specific TCRs recognized epitopes lying outside the regions that are mutated in the B.1.351 and B.1.1.7 variants. Conclusions about previously exposed vaccinees were limited because only a handful of AZD1222 recipients were SARS-CoV-2 seropositive at baseline. Because no samples from the day 14 peak response were available, repertoires could be characterized only after the peak T cell response.

The CDR3 regions of human TCRbeta chains were analyzed by immunosequencing. Per the original workflow: Repertoire TCRs were checked for matches against a reference library of SARS-CoV-2-specific TCRs that had been generated using the MIRA antigen-specificity platform. Breadth meant the fraction of unique TCRs that were SARS-CoV-2-associated, whereas depth meant the fraction of total T cells that were SARS-CoV-2-associated. Using the MIRA data, each spike-specific TCR was mapped to the spike region that the TCR reacts to and placed in a CD4 or CD8 class. Log10-transformed breadth and depth values were compared by one-way ANOVA with Sidak's multiple comparisons tests. As stored in TCRdb, this immuneACCESS dataset retains in-frame rearrangements with V and J assigned. A fraction of the clones does not appear; measured against another copy, unresolved V genes explain less than half of the discrepancy, and the remainder lacks a known reason. V, J and clone size derive from that table, while D and trimming were established from the DNA sequence. In all, the sample holds 90,000 to 150,000 clones, and 80% to 90% of those were seen once. About 8.5% of the sample lies in the top ten.

The sample's time point label, decoded: baseline before first vaccination. Vaccinee samples came from UK trials COV001 and COV002, including a single-blind randomized controlled phase 2/3 trial of AZD1222 (ChAdOx1 nCoV-19) in healthy adults. For TCRbeta chain sequencing, PBMC samples were collected from trial participants at day 0 and at day 28 after the second dose. From the germline V gene, CDR1 is SGHRS and CDR2 is YFSETQ. Trimming removed 1 base from V and 7 bases from J, leaving 17 bases between the germline ends. There are 15 amino acids in the CDR3, from cysteine to phenylalanine inclusive. Kept here is only the CDR3 DNA, which spans 45 bases and is read in frame from base 1.

Recombination connected TRBV5-1 to TRBJ1-2; TRBD1 could be the D gene, as 6 bases match. The input for sequencing was peripheral blood, taken on day 0 of AZD1222 vaccination. The TCR comes from an adult in good health. For the CDR3, the sequence is CASSLFEQGMGGYTF. The base sequence is TGCGCCAGCAGCTTGTTTGAGCAGGGGATGGGTGGCTACACCTTC.